Listed here are 5 T cell receptor beta chains from one sample, sequenced in a study of OX40 agonist ivuxolimab in advanced cancers. The library was produced with the immunoSEQ multiplex PCR assay. Held by TCRdb, this immuneACCESS table contains in-frame sequences only and omits some clones. Under half of the omission traces to an unresolved V gene where checked; the cause of the rest is unknown. Present in this sample are roughly 53,000 clones, roughly 84% of which were seen just once. The ten largest make up around an eighth of the sample. Sequenced here: CD4+ or CD8+ T cells sorted from blood, sampled in a trial of the OX40 agonist ivuxolimab. These receptor sequences come from an adult with an advanced solid tumor such as melanoma, head and neck, liver or kidney cancer.

J is TRBJ1-3 and V is TRBV21-1. TRBV21-1 is recorded as a pseudogene. The CDR3 has 17 amino acids. CDR3 sequence: CASSKQGTAFSGNTIYF. CDR3 in DNA: TGTGCCAGCAGCAAACAAGGGACGGCTTTCTCTGGAAACACCATATATTTT.

This chain links TRBV4-3 with TRBJ2-1; D tentatively reads TRBD1 or TRBD2 (5 bases each). The CDR3 covers 17 residues. Germline CDR1 is LGHNA and CDR2 is YSLEER. V gave up 3 bases and J gave up 5 bases, with 20 bases separating them. CDR3 DNA sequence: TGCGCCAGCAGCCAGGAACCGGGACCTGGGACGAACAATGAGCAGTTCTTC. It yields the protein CASSQEPGPGTNNEQFF.

This clone has only a few counts. The chain uses TRBV28 and TRBJ1-5; unclear D gene. CDR3 length equals 15 residues. V gave up 5 bases and J gave up 4 bases, with 15 bases separating them. Germline CDR1 reads MDHEN; CDR2 reads SYDVKM. CDR3 sequence (DNA): TGTGCCAGCAGTCTCCCGCTAAGTTGGAATCAGCCCCAGCATTTT. Its translation is CASSLPLSWNQPQHF.

The chain joins TRBV5-1 to TRBJ1-3; D uncertain. The germline V gene encodes CDR1 SGHRS and CDR2 YFSETQ. The CDR3 loop spans 16 amino acids. Deletions cut 0 bases from V and 4 bases from J, with 14 bases between. The CDR3 region is CASSLAGGYSGNTIYF. The CDR3 coding sequence is TGCGCCAGCAGCTTGGCGGGAGGGTATAGCGGAAACACCATATATTTT.

This clone was found once. The V and J genes are TRBV7-6 and TRBJ2-3, with unresolved D. Germline values: CDR1 SGHVS, CDR2 FNYEAQ. V lost 1 base to trimming and J lost 2 bases, with 7 bases between them. The CDR3 totals 14 residues. The CDR3 loop reads CASSLDQATDTQYF. Here the CDR3 DNA reads TGTGCCAGCAGCTTAGACCAGGCCACAGATACGCAGTATTTT.